This is a list of T cell receptor beta chains from one sample in a study of T cell responses to AZD1222 COVID-19 vaccine. Repertoires were generated with immunoSEQ multiplex PCR, while TCRdb's copy carries only in-frame clones and drops some. The sample yields over 150,000 clones, 85% to 90% seen once. Sequenced material: peripheral blood, taken 28 days after the second AZD1222 dose. The receptor set was obtained from an adult who received the AZD1222 COVID-19 vaccine. Both conserved end residues are part of each CDR3. Fields, in order: D gene, J gene, clone size, V gene, CDR3 protein, CDR3 DNA. A D gene is named only where the DNA matches it firmly. Only some rows state a clone size, as once, few, many or a class for expanded clones.

d_call: .; j_call: TRBJ1-4; clone_size: .; v_call: TRBV3-1/TRBV3-2; cdr3_aa: CASSQGEKLFF; cdr3_nt: TGTGCCAGCAGCCAGGGGGAAAAACTGTTTTTT
d_call: .; j_call: TRBJ2-7; clone_size: .; v_call: TRBV28; cdr3_aa: CASKSYEQYF; cdr3_nt: TGTGCCAGCAAATCTTACGAGCAGTACTTC
d_call: .; j_call: TRBJ2-1; clone_size: .; v_call: TRBV9; cdr3_aa: CASSLSGSSYNEQFF; cdr3_nt: TGTGCCAGCAGTCTAAGTGGGAGCTCCTACAATGAGCAGTTCTTC
d_call: .; j_call: TRBJ2-3; clone_size: .; v_call: TRBV9; cdr3_aa: CASSARNTGITDTQYF; cdr3_nt: TGTGCCAGCAGCGCTCGGAACACGGGCATCACAGATACGCAGTATTTT
d_call: TRBD1; j_call: TRBJ1-5; clone_size: .; v_call: TRBV28; cdr3_aa: CASRTTGNQPQHF; cdr3_nt: TGTGCCAGCAGGACGACAGGGAATCAGCCCCAGCATTTT
d_call: .; j_call: TRBJ2-7; clone_size: .; v_call: TRBV5-4; cdr3_aa: CASSPSAGYEQYF; cdr3_nt: TGTGCCAGCAGCCCCTCTGCAGGGTACGAGCAGTACTTC
d_call: .; j_call: TRBJ2-1; clone_size: .; v_call: TRBV28; cdr3_aa: CASSLAGTVGRGFF; cdr3_nt: TGTGCCAGCAGTTTAGCCGGGACTGTTGGACGTGGGTTCTTC
d_call: .; j_call: TRBJ2-4; clone_size: .; v_call: TRBV6-2/TRBV6-3; cdr3_aa: CASSYSTVGNIQYF; cdr3_nt: TGTGCCAGCAGTTACTCGACGGTCGGAAACATTCAGTACTTC
d_call: TRBD1; j_call: TRBJ2-3; clone_size: .; v_call: TRBV27; cdr3_aa: CASRQSGGAADTQYF; cdr3_nt: TGTGCCAGCAGACAATCAGGGGGCGCAGCAGATACGCAGTATTTT
d_call: .; j_call: TRBJ2-5; clone_size: .; v_call: TRBV19; cdr3_aa: CASSVDWETQYF; cdr3_nt: TGTGCCAGTAGTGTAGATTGGGAGACCCAGTACTTC
d_call: TRBD1; j_call: TRBJ1-1; clone_size: .; v_call: TRBV10-3; cdr3_aa: CAIRTGRDTEAFF; cdr3_nt: TGTGCCATCAGGACAGGGCGGGACACTGAAGCTTTCTTT
d_call: .; j_call: TRBJ2-7; clone_size: .; v_call: TRBV28; cdr3_aa: CASSASPPGEQYF; cdr3_nt: TGTGCCAGCAGTGCGAGTCCTCCTGGCGAGCAGTACTTC
d_call: .; j_call: TRBJ2-7; clone_size: .; v_call: TRBV30; cdr3_aa: CAWGRVVYEQYF; cdr3_nt: TGTGCCTGGGGCCGGGTGGTCTACGAGCAGTACTTC
d_call: .; j_call: TRBJ2-7; clone_size: few; v_call: TRBV20-1; cdr3_aa: CSASANSYEQYF; cdr3_nt: TGCAGTGCTAGTGCCAACTCCTACGAGCAGTACTTC
d_call: .; j_call: TRBJ2-4; clone_size: .; v_call: TRBV4-1; cdr3_aa: CASSQDRTGTKNIQYF; cdr3_nt: TGCGCCAGCAGCCAAGACCGAACAGGGACCAAAAACATTCAGTACTTC
d_call: .; j_call: TRBJ2-4; clone_size: .; v_call: TRBV30; cdr3_aa: CAASLAENIQYF; cdr3_nt: TGTGCGGCCTCCCTGGCCGAAAACATTCAGTACTTC
d_call: .; j_call: TRBJ1-2; clone_size: .; v_call: TRBV19; cdr3_aa: CASSMRSTNYGYTF; cdr3_nt: TGTGCCAGTAGTATGCGGAGTACTAACTATGGCTACACCTTC
d_call: TRBD2; j_call: TRBJ2-1; clone_size: few; v_call: TRBV19; cdr3_aa: CASKGSGGLFSYNEQFF; cdr3_nt: TGTGCCAGTAAGGGTAGCGGGGGACTTTTCTCCTACAATGAGCAGTTCTTC
d_call: TRBD1; j_call: TRBJ2-1; clone_size: .; v_call: TRBV6-6; cdr3_aa: CASSPPGQEQFF; cdr3_nt: TGTGCCAGCAGTCCCCCGGGACAGGAGCAGTTCTTC
d_call: .; j_call: TRBJ2-3; clone_size: .; v_call: TRBV7-7; cdr3_aa: CASSVGPLRGRGDTQYF; cdr3_nt: TGTGCTAGCAGCGTAGGCCCCTTGCGGGGGCGCGGTGATACGCAGTATTTT